This T cell receptor beta chain was documented in a study of blood T cell repertoires in COVID-19. About the study: Italy, Spain and the United States were the sources of the convalescent and acute COVID-19 samples. Sample material is recorded as cDNA or gDNA derived from T cells, B-cell-depleted T cells, or PBMCs.

On this clone: The germline gene is not matched at one end of the junction; a read error may be the cause.

In the original workflow: Reference gene primer amplification yielded estimated nucleated cell counts. The method was immunoSEQ multiplex PCR; TCRdb's version includes in-frame clones alone and lacks a portion of them. V and J calls and clone size are as listed in that table; D and trimming were resolved from the DNA. The top ten clones hold 3% to 3.5% of a sample with fewer than 250,000 clones, around 86% of them seen once. CDR1 MGHRA and CDR2 YSYEKL come from the germline V gene. CDR3 length equals 17 residues. This sequence originates from a man in his 60s with acute or convalescent COVID-19. The V and J genes are TRBV4-1 and TRBJ1-1, with TRBD1 matching 9 bases. The sample taken for sequencing was peripheral blood. The CDR3, as DNA: TGCGCCAGCAGGGCGGGGACAGGGAAAGAACTGAACGCTGAAGCTTTCTTT. It codes for CASRAGTGKELNAEAFF.